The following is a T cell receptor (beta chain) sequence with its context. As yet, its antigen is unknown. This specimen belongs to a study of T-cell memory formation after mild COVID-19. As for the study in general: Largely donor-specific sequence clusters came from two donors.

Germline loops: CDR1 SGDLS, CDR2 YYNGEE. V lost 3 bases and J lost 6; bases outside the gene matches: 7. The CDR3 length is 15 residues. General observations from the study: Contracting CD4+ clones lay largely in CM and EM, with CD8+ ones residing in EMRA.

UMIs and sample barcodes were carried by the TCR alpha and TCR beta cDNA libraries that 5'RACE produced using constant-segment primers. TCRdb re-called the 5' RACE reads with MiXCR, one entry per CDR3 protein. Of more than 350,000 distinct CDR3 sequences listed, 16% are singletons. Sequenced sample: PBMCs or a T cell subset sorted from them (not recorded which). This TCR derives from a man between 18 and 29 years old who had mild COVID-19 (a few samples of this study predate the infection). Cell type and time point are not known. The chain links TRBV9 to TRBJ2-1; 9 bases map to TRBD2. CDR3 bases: TGTGCCAGCAGCGACTCGGCTAGCGGGATCAATGAGCAGTTCTTC. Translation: CASSDSASGINEQFF.